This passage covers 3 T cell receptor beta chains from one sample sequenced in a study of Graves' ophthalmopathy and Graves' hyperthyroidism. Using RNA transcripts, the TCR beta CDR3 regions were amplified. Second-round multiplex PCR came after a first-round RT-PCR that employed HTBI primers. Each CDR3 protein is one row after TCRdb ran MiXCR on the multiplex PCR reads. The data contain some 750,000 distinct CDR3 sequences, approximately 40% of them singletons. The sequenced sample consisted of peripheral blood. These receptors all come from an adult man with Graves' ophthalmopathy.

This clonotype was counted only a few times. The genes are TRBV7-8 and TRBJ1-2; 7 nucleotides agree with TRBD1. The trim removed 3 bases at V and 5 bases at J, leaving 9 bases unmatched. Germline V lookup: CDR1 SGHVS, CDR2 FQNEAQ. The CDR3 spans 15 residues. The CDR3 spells CASSFRPGQLYGYTF. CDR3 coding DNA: TGTGCCAGCAGCTTCCGACCGGGACAGTTATATGGCTACACCTTC. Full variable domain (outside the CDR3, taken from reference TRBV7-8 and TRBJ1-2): GAGVSQSPRYKVAKRGQDVALRCDPISGHVSLFWYQQALGQGPEFLTYFQNEAQLDKSGLPSDRFFAERPEGSVSTLKIQRTQQEDSAVYLCASSFRPGQLYGYTFGSGTRLTVV.

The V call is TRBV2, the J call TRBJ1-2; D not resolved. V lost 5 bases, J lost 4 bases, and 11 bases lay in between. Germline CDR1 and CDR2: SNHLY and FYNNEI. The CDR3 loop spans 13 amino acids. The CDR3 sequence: CASSLGRVYGYTF. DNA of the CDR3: TGTGCCAGCAGTTTAGGACGGGTCTATGGCTACACCTTC.

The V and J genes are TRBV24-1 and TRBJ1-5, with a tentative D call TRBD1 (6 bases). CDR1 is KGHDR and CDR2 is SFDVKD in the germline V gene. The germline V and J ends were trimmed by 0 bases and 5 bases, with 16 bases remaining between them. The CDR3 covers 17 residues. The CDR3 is CATSDLGGDTGDQPQHF. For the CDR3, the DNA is TGTGCCACCAGTGATTTGGGGGGGGACACCGGGGATCAGCCCCAGCATTTT.